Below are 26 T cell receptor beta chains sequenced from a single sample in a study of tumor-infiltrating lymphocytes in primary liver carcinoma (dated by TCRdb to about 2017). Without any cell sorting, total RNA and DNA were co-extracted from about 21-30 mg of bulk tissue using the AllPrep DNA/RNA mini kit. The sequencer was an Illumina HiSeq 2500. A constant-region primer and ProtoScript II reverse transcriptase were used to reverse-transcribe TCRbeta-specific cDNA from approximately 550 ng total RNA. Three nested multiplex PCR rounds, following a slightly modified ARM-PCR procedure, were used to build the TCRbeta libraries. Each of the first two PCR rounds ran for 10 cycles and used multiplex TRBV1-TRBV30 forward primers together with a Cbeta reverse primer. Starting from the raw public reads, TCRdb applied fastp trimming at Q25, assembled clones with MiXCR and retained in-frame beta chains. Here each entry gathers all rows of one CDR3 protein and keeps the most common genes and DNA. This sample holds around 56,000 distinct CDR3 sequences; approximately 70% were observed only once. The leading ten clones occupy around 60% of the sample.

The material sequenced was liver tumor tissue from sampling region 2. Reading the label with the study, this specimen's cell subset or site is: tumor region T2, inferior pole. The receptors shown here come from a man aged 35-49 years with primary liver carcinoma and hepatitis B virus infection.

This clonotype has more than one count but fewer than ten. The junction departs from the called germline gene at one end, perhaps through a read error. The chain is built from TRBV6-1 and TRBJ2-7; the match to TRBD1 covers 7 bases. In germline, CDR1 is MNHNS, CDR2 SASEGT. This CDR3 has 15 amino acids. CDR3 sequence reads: CASSEGEGAFYELYF. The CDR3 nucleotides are TGTGCTAGCAGTGAAGGAGAGGGGGCTTTCTACGAGCTGTACTTC.

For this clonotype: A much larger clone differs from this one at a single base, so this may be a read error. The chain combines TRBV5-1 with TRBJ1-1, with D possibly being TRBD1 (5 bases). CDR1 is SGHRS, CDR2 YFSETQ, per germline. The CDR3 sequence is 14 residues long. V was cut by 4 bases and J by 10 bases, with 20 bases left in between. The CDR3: CASSPSSGPDGAFF. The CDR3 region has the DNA TGCGCCAGCAGCCCATCCTCAGGGCCCGATGGAGCTTTCTTT.

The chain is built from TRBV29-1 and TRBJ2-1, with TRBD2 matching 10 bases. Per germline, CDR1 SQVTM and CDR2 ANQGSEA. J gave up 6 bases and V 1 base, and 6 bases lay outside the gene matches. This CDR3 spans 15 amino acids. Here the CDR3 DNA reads TGCAGCGTTGAAGCATCTCTAGCGGGAGCCAATGAGCAGTTCTTC. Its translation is CSVEASLAGANEQFF.

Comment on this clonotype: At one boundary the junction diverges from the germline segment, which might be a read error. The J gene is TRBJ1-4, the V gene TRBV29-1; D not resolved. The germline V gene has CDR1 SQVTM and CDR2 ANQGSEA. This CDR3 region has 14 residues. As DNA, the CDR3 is TGCAGTGTTACGGCCCGGATGGCTAATGGAAAACTGTTTTTT. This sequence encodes CSVTARMANGKLFF. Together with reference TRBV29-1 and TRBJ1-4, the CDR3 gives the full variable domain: SAVISQKPSRDICQRGTSLTIQCQVDSQVTMMFWYRQQPGQSLTLIATANQGSEATYESGFVIDKFPISRPNLTFSTLTVSNMSPEDSSIYLCSVTARMANGKLFFGSGTQLSVL.

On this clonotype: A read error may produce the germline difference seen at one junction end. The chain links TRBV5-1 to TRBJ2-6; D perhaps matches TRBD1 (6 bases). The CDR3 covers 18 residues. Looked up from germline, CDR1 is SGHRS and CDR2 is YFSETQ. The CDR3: CTSSLGAGITSGANVLTF. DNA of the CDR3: TGCACCAGCAGCTTGGGGGCCGGTATAACCTCTGGGGCCAACGTCCTGACTTTT. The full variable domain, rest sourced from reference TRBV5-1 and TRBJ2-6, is KAGVTQTPRYLIKTRGQQVTLSCSPISGHRSVSWYQQTPGQGLQFLFEYFSETQRNKGNFPGRFSGRQFSNSRSEMNVSTLELGDSALYLCTSSLGAGITSGANVLTFGAGSRLTVL.

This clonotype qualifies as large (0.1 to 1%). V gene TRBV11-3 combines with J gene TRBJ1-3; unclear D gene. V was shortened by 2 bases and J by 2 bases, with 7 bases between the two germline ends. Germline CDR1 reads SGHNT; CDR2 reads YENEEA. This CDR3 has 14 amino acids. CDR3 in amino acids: CASSLYGAGNTIYF. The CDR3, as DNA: TGTGCCAGCAGCTTATACGGGGCTGGAAACACCATATATTTT.

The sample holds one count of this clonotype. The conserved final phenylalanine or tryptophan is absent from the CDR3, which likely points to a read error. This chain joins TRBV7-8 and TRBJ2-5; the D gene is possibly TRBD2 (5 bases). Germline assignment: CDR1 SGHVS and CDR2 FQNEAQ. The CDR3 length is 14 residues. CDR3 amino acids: CASSLYSLEETQYS. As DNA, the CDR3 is TGTGCCAGCAGCTTATACTCACTAGAGGAGACACAGTACTCC.

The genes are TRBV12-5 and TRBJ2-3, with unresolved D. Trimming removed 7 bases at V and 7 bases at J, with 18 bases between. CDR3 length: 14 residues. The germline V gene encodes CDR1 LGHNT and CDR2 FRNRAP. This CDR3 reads CASVDQQGVHTQYF. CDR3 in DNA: TGTGCTAGTGTCGACCAACAAGGAGTGCATACGCAGTATTTT.

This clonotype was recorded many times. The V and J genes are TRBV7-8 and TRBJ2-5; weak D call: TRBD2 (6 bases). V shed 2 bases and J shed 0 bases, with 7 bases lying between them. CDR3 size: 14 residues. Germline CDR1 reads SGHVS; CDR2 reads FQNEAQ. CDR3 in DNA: TGTGCCAGCAGCTTACTAGCGTACCAAGAGACCCAGTACTTC. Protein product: CASSLLAYQETQYF.

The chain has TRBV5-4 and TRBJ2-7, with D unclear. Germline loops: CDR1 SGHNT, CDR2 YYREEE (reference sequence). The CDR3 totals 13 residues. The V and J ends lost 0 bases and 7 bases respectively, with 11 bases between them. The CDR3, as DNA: TGTGCCAGCAGCTTGGACGGTGCCCCGGAGCAGTACTTC. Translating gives CASSLDGAPEQYF.

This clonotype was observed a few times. The CDR3: CASSGDSQADTQYF. As DNA, the CDR3 is TGTGCCAGCAGTGGTGACAGTCAAGCAGATACGCAGTATTTT. This rearrangement joins TRBV25-1 to TRBJ2-3, with TRBD1 as a possible D gene (5 bases). CDR1 is MGHDK, CDR2 SYGVNS, per germline. This CDR3 has 14 residues. V shed 4 bases and J shed 4 bases, with 12 bases lying between them.

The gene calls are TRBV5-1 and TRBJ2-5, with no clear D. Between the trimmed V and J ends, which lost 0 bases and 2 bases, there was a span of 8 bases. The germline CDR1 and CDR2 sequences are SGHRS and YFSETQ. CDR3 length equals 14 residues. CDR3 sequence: CASSLEFHQETQYF. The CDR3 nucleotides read TGCGCCAGCAGCTTGGAGTTCCATCAAGAGACCCAGTACTTC.

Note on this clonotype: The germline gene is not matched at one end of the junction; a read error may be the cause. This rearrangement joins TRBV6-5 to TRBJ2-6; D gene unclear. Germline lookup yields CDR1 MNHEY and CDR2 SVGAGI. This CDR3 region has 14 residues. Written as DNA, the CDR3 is TGTGCCATCAGTTCCGCCGCTGGGGCCAACGTCCTGACTTTC. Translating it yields CAISSAAGANVLTF.

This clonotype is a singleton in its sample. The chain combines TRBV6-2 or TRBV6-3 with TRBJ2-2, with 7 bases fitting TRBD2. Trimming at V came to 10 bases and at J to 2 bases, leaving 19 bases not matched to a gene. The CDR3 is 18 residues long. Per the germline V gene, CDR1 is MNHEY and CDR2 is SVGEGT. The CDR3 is CAISDIGIRLANTGELFF. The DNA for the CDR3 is TGTGCCATCAGCGACATAGGGATTCGACTAGCCAACACCGGGGAGCTGTTTTTT.

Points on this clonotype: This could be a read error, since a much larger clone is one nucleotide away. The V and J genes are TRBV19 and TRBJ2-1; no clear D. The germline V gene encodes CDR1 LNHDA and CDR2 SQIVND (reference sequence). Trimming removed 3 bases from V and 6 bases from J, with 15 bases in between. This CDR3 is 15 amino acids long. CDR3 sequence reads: CASSIALGNLNEQFF. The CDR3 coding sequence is TGTGCCAGTAGTATCGCACTGGGTAACCTCAATGAGCAGTTCTTC.

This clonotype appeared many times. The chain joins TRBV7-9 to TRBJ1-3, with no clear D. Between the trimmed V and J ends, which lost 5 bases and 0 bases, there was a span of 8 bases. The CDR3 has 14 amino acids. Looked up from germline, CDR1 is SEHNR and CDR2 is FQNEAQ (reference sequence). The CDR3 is CASSPGISGNTIYF. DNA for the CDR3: TGTGCCAGCAGCCCCGGGATCTCTGGAAACACCATATATTTT.

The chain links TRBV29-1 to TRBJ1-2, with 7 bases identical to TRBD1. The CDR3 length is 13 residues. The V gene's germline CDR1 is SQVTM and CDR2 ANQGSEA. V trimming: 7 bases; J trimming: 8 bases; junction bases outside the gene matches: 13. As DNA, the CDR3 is TGCAGCGCCGTTCGGGACAGCACGGACGGCTACACCTTC. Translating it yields CSAVRDSTDGYTF.

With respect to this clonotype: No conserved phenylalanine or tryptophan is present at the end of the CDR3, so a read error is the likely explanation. The CDR3 DNA reads TGTGCCAGCGGCCTAACGGCTAACTATGGCTACACCTCC. This encodes CASGLTANYGYTS. The rearrangement links TRBV11-2 to TRBJ1-2; D unclear. Germline V gives CDR1 SGHAT, CDR2 FQNNGV. CDR3 size: 13 residues. V lost 8 bases, J lost 0 bases, and 10 bases lay in between.

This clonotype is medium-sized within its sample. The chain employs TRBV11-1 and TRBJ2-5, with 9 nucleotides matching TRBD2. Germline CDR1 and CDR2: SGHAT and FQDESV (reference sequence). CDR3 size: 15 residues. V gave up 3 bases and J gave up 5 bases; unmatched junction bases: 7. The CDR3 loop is CASSFFSGTSETQYF. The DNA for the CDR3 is TGTGCCAGCAGCTTCTTCTCCGGGACTAGCGAGACCCAGTACTTC.

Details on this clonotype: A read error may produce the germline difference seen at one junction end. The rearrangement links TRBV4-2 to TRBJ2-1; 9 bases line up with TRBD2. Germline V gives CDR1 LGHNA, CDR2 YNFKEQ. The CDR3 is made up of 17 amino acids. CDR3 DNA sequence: TGTGCCAACAGCCAAGAGGTAGCGGGGGCCTCCTACAATGAACAGTTCTTC. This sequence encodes CANSQEVAGASYNEQFF.

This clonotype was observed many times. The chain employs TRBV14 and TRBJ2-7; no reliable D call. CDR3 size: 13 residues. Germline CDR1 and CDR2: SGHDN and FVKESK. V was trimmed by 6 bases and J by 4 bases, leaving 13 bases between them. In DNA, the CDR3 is TGTGCCAGCAGTGATGCATCAGGATACGAGCAGTACTTC. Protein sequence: CASSDASGYEQYF.

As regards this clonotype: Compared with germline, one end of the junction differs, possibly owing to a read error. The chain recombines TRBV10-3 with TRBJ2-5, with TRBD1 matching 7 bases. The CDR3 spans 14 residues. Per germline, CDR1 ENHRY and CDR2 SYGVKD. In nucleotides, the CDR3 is TGTGCCATCAACCCTGACAGGGCCCAAGAGACCCAATACTTC. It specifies CAINPDRAQETQYF.

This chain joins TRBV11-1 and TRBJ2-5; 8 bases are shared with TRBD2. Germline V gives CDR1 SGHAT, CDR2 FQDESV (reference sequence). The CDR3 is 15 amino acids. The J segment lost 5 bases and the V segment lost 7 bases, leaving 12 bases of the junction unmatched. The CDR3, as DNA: TGTGCCAGCACCTTCTTCTCCGGGACTAGTGAGACCCAGTACTTC. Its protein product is CASTFFSGTSETQYF.

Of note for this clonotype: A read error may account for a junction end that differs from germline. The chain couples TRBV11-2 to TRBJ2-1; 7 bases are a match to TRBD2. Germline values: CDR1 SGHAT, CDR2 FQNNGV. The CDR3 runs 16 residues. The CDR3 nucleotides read TGTGCCGGCAGCTTAGAGCTCCTAGCGGAAATGAATGAGCTGTTCTTC. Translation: CAGSLELLAEMNELFF. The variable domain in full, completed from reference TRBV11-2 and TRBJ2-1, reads EAGVAQSPRYKIIEKRQSVAFWCNPISGHATLYWYQQILGQGPKLLIQFQNNGVVDDSQLPKDRFSAERLKGVDSTLKIQPAKLEDSAVYLCAGSLELLAEMNELFFGPGTRLTVL.

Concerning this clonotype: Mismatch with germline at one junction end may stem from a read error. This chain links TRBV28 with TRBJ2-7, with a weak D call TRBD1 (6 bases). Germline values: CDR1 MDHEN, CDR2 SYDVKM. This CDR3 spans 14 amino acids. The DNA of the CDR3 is TGTGCCAGCAGTTTTTTACTGGGGGCCTACAAGCAGTACTTC. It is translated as CASSFLLGAYKQYF. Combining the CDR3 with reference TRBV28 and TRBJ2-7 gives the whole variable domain DVKVTQSSRYLVKRTGEKVFLECVQDMDHENMFWYRQDPGLGLRLIYFSYDVKMKEKGDIPEGYSVSREKKERFSLILESASTNQTSMYLCASSFLLGAYKQYFGPGTRLTVT.

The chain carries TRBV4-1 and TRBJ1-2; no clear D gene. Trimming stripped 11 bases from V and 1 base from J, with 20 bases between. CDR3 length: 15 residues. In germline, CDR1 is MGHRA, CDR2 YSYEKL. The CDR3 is CAGSQEGRLNYGYTF. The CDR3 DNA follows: TGCGCCGGTAGCCAAGAAGGCCGTCTTAACTATGGCTACACCTTC.